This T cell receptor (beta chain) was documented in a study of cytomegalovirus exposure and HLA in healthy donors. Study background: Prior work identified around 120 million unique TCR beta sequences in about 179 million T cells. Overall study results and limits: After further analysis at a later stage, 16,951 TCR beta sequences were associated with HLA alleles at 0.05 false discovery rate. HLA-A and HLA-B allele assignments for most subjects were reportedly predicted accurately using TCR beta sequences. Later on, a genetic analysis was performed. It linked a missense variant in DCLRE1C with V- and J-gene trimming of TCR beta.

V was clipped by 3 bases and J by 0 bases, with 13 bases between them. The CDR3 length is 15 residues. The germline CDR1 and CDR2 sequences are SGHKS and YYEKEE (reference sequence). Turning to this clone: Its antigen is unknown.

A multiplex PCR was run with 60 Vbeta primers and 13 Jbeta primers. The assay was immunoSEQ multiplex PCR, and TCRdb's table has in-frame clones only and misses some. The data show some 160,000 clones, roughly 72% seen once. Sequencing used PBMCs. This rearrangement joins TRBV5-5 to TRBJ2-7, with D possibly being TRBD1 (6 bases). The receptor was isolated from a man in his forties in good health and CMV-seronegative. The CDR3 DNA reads TGTGCCAGCAGCTGGGCCCCGGACAGCTCCTACGAGCAGTACTTC. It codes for CASSWAPDSSYEQYF.